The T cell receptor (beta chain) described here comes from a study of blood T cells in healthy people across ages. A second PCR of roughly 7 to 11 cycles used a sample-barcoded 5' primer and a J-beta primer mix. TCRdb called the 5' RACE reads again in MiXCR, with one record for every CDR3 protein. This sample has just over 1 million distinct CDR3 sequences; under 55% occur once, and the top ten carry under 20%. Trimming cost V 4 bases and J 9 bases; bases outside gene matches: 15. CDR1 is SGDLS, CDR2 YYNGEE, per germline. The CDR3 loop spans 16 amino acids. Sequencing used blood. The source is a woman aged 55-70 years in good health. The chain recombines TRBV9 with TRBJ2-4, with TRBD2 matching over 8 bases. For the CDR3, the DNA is TGTGCCAGCAGCCCTCAGCCGGGACTAGATCCCTCCATTCAGTACTTC. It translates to CASSPQPGLDPSIQYF.